This T cell receptor (beta chain) was obtained from a study of blood T cell repertoires in COVID-19. Across the whole study: Spain, Italy and the United States supplied samples that represented acute and convalescent COVID-19. T cells, B-cell-depleted T cells, or PBMCs supplied cDNA or gDNA.

Per the original data handling: How many nucleated cells were present was estimated from reference gene primer amplification. The method was immunoSEQ multiplex PCR; TCRdb's version includes in-frame clones alone and lacks a portion of them. V, J and clone size are those of that table, while D and trimming were read from the DNA. The sample includes around 120,000 clones, 88% of them seen just once. Germline lookup yields CDR1 MNHEY and CDR2 SVGAGI. V lost 4 bases and J lost 15; bases outside the gene matches: 9. The CDR3 is 12 residues long. The clonotype originates from a woman between 50 and 59 years old with active or convalescent COVID-19. The rearrangement joins TRBV6-5 to TRBJ1-3, with TRBD1 identical over 7 bases. The specimen was peripheral blood. For the CDR3, the DNA is TGTGCCAGCAGTTCCACCGGGACAGTGACATATTTT. This codes for CASSSTGTVTYF.